This T cell receptor (beta chain) originates from a study of graft-versus-host responses after intestinal transplantation. This clone has just one count. Its antigen is as yet unknown. TCRdb keeps only in-frame clones here, not all; method: immunoSEQ multiplex PCR. The table has nearly 95,000 clones, about 93% seen once. Germline CDR1 SGDLS, CDR2 YYNGEE. CDR3 length equals 14 residues. V lost 4 bases, J lost 0 bases, and 8 bases lay in between. The clonotype comes from a human donor who received an intestinal transplant. V usage is TRBV9 and J usage is TRBJ1-3; no reliable D call. Sample: unstimulated CD8+ T cells sorted from spleen or lymph node cells, taken before intestinal transplant. The CDR3 DNA reads TGTGCCAGCAGCCCGGGTGCCTCTGGAAACACCATATATTTT. Protein sequence: CASSPGASGNTIYF. The full variable domain, its missing parts supplied by reference TRBV9 and TRBJ1-3, is DSGVTQTPKHLITATGQRVTLRCSPRSGDLSVYWYQQSLDQGLQFLIQYYNGEERAKGNILERFSAQQFPDLHSELNLSSLELGDSALYFCASSPGASGNTIYFGEGSWLTVV.